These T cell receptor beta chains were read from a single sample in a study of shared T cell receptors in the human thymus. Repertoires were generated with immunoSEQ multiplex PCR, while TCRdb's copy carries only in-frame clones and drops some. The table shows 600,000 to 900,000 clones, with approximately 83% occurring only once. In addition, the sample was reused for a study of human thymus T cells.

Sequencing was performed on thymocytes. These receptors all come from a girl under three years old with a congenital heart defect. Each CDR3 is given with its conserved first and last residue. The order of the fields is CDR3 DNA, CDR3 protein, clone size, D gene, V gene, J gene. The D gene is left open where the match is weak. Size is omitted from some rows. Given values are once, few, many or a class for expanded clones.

TGTGCCAGCAGCCTCACGGGGGTCTCTGGAAACACCATATATTTT,CASSLTGVSGNTIYF,few,.,TRBV6-5,TRBJ1-3
TGTGCCAGTAGTATACGACAGGGCCTCATTAAGGCCAACGTCCTGACTTTC,CASSIRQGLIKANVLTF,.,TRBD1,TRBV19,TRBJ2-6
TGTGCCAGCACCTCCAACCGGAACTATGGCTACACCTTC,CASTSNRNYGYTF,.,.,TRBV28,TRBJ1-2
TGTGCCAGCATTATGACAGCGAACACTGAAGCTTTCTTT,CASIMTANTEAFF,.,.,TRBV2,TRBJ1-1
TGCGCCAGCAGCCAATTCGGGCTAGCGGGGGGGCGATACAATGAGCAGTTCTTC,CASSQFGLAGGRYNEQFF,.,TRBD2,TRBV4-1,TRBJ2-1
TGTGCCAGCAGCCCGCGAGGACAGTCGACTGAGTACGAGCAGTACTTC,CASSPRGQSTEYEQYF,.,.,TRBV9,TRBJ2-7
TGCGCCAGCAGCTTGTTAGGGGGCAAGTGGGCCAACGTCCTGACTTTC,CASSLLGGKWANVLTF,.,TRBD1,TRBV5-1,TRBJ2-6
TGTGCCAGCTCCCATCAGGGGAACACTGAAGCTTTCTTT,CASSHQGNTEAFF,.,.,TRBV6-1,TRBJ1-1
TGTGCCAGCAGCCCAAAGACAGGGGTCCTAGCCAAAAACATTCAGTACTTC,CASSPKTGVLAKNIQYF,.,TRBD1,TRBV5-5,TRBJ2-4
TGTGCCACCTGGGGGCGGCGAAACACCATATATTTT,CATWGRRNTIYF,.,.,TRBV21-1,TRBJ1-3
TGCGCCAGCAGCGGAACGACAGGGAGGAACACTGAAGCTTTCTTT,CASSGTTGRNTEAFF,few,TRBD1,TRBV5-1,TRBJ1-1
TGTGCCAGCAGCTACTCAGGGTGGAACACTGAAGCTTTCTTT,CASSYSGWNTEAFF,.,.,TRBV13,TRBJ1-1
TGCGCCAGCAGCTTGGGGCTAGCGGGGCATTCAGAGACCCAGTACTTC,CASSLGLAGHSETQYF,.,TRBD2,TRBV5-1,TRBJ2-5
TGCGCCAGCAGCCCTATTACAGCCACTGAAGCTTTCTTT,CASSPITATEAFF,once,.,TRBV4-1,TRBJ1-1
TGTGCCAGCAGCTTATATCCGGGACAGGGGTGGGGGGCCAACGTCCTGACTTTC,CASSLYPGQGWGANVLTF,.,TRBD1,TRBV5-5,TRBJ2-6
TGCGCCAGCAGCCAGGACCCCGGGGGAGATGAAAAACTGTTTTTT,CASSQDPGGDEKLFF,.,.,TRBV5-1,TRBJ1-4
TGCGCCAGCAGAAGGCGAGCCGGGACAGGGGAAATTTGGGGGGAGACCCAGTACTTC,CASRRRAGTGEIWGETQYF,.,TRBD1,TRBV5-1,TRBJ2-5
TGTGCCAGCAGCGCAACTAGGAGGCAAGAGACCCAGTACTTC,CASSATRRQETQYF,.,.,TRBV11-2,TRBJ2-5
TGTGCCAGCAGTTACCGTAACGGGAACTATGGCTACACCTTC,CASSYRNGNYGYTF,.,.,TRBV6-6,TRBJ1-2
TGTGCCAGCAGTGAAGATGGGCAGGGTTTCAGAACTTTTAATTCACCCCTCCACTTT,CASSEDGQGFRTFNSPLHF,.,.,TRBV6-1,TRBJ1-6
TGTGCCAGTCACTGCCGAACCTCGCAACCGGGACAGAGAAGCTCTGGAAACACCATATATTTT,CASHCRTSQPGQRSSGNTIYF,.,TRBD1,TRBV19,TRBJ1-3
TGTGCCAGCAGCGACAGCCTCGATCAGCCCCAGCATTTT,CASSDSLDQPQHF,.,.,TRBV6-4,TRBJ1-5